Shown below are 6 T cell receptor beta chains from a single sample sequenced in a study of T-cell reconstitution after alpha-beta-depleted transplantation in children. Researchers prepared the TCRbeta library using unique molecular identifiers, the study reports. TCRdb redid the calling of the PCR reads with MiXCR, one entry per CDR3 protein. The sample holds about 400,000 distinct CDR3 sequences, about a fifth seen once. Here the sequenced sample was PBMCs from the stem cell graft donor, taken from the stem cell graft. Every receptor here comes from a human donor who donated a stem cell graft to a child with acute myeloid leukemia.

The chain joins TRBV6-1 to TRBJ2-7, with D unresolved. The CDR3 is 14 amino acids. From germline, CDR1 is MNHNS and CDR2 SASEGT. The V gene lost 8 bases and the J gene lost 4 bases, with 18 bases spanning the gap. The CDR3 region is CASCPGHNQYEQYF. In DNA form, the CDR3 reads TGTGCCAGCTGCCCTGGGCATAATCAGTACGAGCAGTACTTC.

The gene calls are TRBV29-1 and TRBJ1-6; the match to TRBD1 covers 7 bases. Germline CDR1 and CDR2: SQVTM and ANQGSEA. The CDR3 consists of 16 residues. V was pared by 0 bases and J by 6 bases, with 8 bases of the junction left unmatched. CDR3 loop: CSVEDGAGQLNSPLHF. The CDR3 DNA follows: TGCAGCGTTGAAGATGGAGCGGGACAGCTTAATTCACCCCTCCACTTT.

In its sample, this clonotype was seen a few times. The chain uses TRBV4-2 and TRBJ1-1; D may be TRBD1 (6 bases). The germline CDR1 and CDR2 sequences are LGHNA and YNFKEQ. The CDR3 is 13 residues long. Between the trimmed V and J ends, which lost 1 base and 8 bases, there was a span of 11 bases. The CDR3 coding sequence is TGTGCCAGCAGCCAAGGATGGGGGGGCGAAGCTTTCTTT. This codes for CASSQGWGGEAFF.

V gene TRBV28 combines with J gene TRBJ2-7; no definite D call. The CDR3 sequence is 13 residues long. V gave up 6 bases and J gave up 1 base, with 10 bases separating them. Germline values: CDR1 MDHEN, CDR2 SYDVKM. CDR3 DNA: TGTGCCAGCAGCCCGATCGATTCCTACGAGCAGTACTTC. Translating it yields CASSPIDSYEQYF. Full variable domain (outside the CDR3, taken from reference TRBV28 and TRBJ2-7): DVKVTQSSRYLVKRTGEKVFLECVQDMDHENMFWYRQDPGLGLRLIYFSYDVKMKEKGDIPEGYSVSREKKERFSLILESASTNQTSMYLCASSPIDSYEQYFGPGTRLTVT.

V and J are TRBV10-3 and TRBJ2-6, with D unclear. There are 15 residues in the CDR3. Trimming removed 9 bases from V and 0 bases from J, with 12 bases in between. In germline, CDR1 is ENHRY, CDR2 SYGVKD. Written as DNA, the CDR3 is TGTGCCATTACAGACGTCTTCTCTGGGGCCAACGTCCTGACTTTC. Translating it yields CAITDVFSGANVLTF.

This clonotype has ten or more counts. V is TRBV6-2 or TRBV6-3 and J is TRBJ2-1, with 9 nucleotides matching TRBD2. Germline trimming cut 6 bases from V and 6 bases from J; bases unmatched to any gene: 15. This CDR3 contains 17 residues. From germline, CDR1 is MNHEY and CDR2 SVGEGT. CDR3 bases: TGTGCCAGCAGACGCCGGATGGGACTAGCTCTTGGCAATGAGCAGTTCTTC. This sequence encodes CASRRRMGLALGNEQFF.